This T cell receptor beta chain came from a study of shared clonotypes between healthy human individuals. Several immunoSEQ plates received, in even portions, the genomic DNA of each subset. Using 200 ng DNA, around 30,000 T cell genomes, the sorted-subset replicate PCRs were run. TCRdb's copy holds only in-frame clones and misses some; the assay was immunoSEQ multiplex PCR. The sample includes 2 million to 3 million clones, more than 85% of them seen just once. About this clone itself: The antigen is not known.

This CDR3 has 14 amino acids. Trimming removed 1 base from V and 2 bases from J, with 8 bases in between. CDR1 and CDR2 from the germline V gene are SGHRS and YFSETQ. Regarding the study as a whole: What naive subsets generally showed was a larger estimated richness than memory subsets showed.

The chain joins TRBV5-1 to TRBJ2-3; D is uncertain. Sequencing was carried out using naive CD4+ T cells from PBMCs. Subset described: CD45RA+ positively selected. The receptor's source is a man in his late teens or twenties in good health. Some clones in this sample may be carry-over from other donors' samples. As DNA, the CDR3 is TGCGCCAGCAGCTTGAACAGCCCCACAGATACGCAGTATTTT. Its protein product is CASSLNSPTDTQYF.